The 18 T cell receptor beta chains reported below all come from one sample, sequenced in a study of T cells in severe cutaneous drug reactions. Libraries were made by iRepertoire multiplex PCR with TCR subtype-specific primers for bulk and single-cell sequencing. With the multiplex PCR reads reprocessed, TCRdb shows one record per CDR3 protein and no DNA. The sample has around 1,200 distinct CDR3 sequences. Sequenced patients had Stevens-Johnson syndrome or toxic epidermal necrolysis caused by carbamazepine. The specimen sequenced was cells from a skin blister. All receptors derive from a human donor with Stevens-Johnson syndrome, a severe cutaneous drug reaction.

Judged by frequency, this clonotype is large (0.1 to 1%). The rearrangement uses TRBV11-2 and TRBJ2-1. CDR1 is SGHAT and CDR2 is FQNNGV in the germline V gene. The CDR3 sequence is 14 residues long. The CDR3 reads CASSLRPENNEQFF.

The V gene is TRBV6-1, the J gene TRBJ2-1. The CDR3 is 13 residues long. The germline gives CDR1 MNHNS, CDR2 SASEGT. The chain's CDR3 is CASSESSVDEQFF.

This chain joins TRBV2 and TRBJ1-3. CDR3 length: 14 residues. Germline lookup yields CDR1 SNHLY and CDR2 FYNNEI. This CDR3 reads CASSEDRTLETPYF.

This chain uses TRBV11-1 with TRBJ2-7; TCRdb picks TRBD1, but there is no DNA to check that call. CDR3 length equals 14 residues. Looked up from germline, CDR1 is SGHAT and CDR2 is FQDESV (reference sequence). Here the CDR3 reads CASSSPDRGYEQYF.

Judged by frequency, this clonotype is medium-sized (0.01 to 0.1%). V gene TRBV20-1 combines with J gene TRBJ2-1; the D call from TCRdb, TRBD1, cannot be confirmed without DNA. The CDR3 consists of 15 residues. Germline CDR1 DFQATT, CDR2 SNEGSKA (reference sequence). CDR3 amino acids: CSARELAGPGNEQFF.

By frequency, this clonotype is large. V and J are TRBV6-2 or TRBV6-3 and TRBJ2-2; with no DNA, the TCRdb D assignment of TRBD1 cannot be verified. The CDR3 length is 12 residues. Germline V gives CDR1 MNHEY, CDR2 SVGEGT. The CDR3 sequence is CASSSRQGWLFF.

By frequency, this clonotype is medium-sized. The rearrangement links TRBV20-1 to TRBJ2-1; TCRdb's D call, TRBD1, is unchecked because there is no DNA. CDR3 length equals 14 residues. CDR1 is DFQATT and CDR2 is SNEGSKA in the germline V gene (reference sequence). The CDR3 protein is CSAIREIHLETQFF.

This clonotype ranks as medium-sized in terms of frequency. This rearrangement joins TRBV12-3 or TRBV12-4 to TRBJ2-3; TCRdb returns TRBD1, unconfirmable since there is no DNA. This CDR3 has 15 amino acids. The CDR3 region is CASRSSGRGADTQYF.

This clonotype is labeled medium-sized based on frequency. This chain's CDR3 is CSVEQINEQFF. This chain joins TRBV29-1 and TRBJ2-1. Germline-derived CDR1 and CDR2 are SQVTM and ANQGSEA. This CDR3 region has 11 residues.

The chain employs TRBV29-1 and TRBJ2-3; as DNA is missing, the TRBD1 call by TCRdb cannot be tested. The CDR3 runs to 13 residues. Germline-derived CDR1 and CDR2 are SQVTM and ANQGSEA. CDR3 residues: CSVRRGGTDTQYF.

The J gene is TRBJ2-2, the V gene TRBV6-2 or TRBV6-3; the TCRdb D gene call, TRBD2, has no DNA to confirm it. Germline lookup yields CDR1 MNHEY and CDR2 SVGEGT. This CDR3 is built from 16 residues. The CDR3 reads CASSYSILRGTGELFF.

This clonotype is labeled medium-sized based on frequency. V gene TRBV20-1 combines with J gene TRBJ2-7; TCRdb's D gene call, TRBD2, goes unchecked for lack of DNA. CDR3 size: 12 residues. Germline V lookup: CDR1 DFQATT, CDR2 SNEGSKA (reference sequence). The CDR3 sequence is CSARGPADEQYF.

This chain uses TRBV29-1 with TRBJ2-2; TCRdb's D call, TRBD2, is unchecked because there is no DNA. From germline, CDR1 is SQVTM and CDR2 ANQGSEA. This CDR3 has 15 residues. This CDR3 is CSVEGSGENTGELFF.

CDR3 amino acids: CASSHPGTGKGEQYF. The chain carries TRBV11-1 and TRBJ2-7; checking the TCRdb D call of TRBD1 is not possible without DNA. Germline lookup yields CDR1 SGHAT and CDR2 FQDESV (reference sequence). The CDR3 contains 15 residues.

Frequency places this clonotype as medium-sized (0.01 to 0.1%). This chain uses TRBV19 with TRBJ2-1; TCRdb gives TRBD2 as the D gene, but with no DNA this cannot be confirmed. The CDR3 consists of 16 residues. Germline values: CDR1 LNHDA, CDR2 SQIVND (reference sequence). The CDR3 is CASSPQLAASRETQFF.

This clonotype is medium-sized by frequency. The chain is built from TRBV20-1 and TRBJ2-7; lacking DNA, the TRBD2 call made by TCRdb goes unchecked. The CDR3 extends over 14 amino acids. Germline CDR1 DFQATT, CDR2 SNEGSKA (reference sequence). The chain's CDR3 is CSARIALALNEQYF.

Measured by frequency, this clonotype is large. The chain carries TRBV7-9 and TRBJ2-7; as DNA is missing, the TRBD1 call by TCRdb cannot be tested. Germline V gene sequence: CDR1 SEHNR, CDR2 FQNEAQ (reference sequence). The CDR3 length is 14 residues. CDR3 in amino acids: CASSSGQLGYEQYF. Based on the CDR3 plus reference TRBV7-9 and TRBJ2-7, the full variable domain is DTGVSQNPRHKITKRGQNVTFRCDPISEHNRLYWYRQTLGQGPEFLTYFQNEAQLEKSRLLSDRFSAERPKGSFSTLEIQRTEQGDSAMYLCASSSGQLGYEQYFGPGTRLTVT.

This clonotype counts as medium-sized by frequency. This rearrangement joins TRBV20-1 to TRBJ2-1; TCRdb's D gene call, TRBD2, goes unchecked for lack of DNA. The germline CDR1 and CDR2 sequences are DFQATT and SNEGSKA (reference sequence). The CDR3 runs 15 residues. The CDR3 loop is CSAGGALTSDETQFF.